This TCR beta chain was profiled in a study of blood T cell repertoires in COVID-19. About the research overall: Researchers got acute and convalescent COVID-19 samples from the United States, Italy and Spain. From T cells, B-cell-depleted T cells, or PBMCs came the material, which was cDNA or gDNA.

This clone was observed many times. Original handling: Reference gene primer amplification gave nucleated cell count estimates. TCRdb's table, derived via immunoSEQ multiplex PCR, lists solely in-frame clones and lacks some. V and J calls plus clone size are reproduced from that table; the DNA served to infer D and trimming. The sample lists about 120,000 clones; approximately 70% were seen once. CDR1 and CDR2 from the germline V gene are MNHEY and SVGEGT. V dropped 0 bases and J dropped 2 bases, with 10 bases sitting between them. This CDR3 has 15 residues. The receptor was isolated from a human donor with acute or convalescent COVID-19. The donor label of this sample is uncertain. This chain links TRBV6-2 or TRBV6-3 with TRBJ1-2; no firm D call. Sequencing used peripheral blood. DNA of the CDR3: TGTGCCAGCAGTTACTCGCACGCGGCAAACTATGGCTACACCTTC. This sequence encodes CASSYSHAANYGYTF.